The rows below give T cell receptor beta chains drawn from one sample of a study of T-cell reconstitution after alpha-beta-depleted transplantation in children. A single record per CDR3 protein comes from TCRdb applying MiXCR to the PCR reads. The sample lists 700,000 to 950,000 distinct CDR3 sequences, less than 20% occurring once. Sequencing was performed on PBMCs, mostly from graft donor cells, taken 360 days after TCRalphabeta/CD19-depleted stem cell transplant. The receptors were gathered from a male patient aged 10 to 17 who had a stem cell transplant for acute lymphoblastic leukemia, so the T cells may come from the graft donor. The CDR3 runs from the conserved cysteine through the conserved F or W. The order of the fields is J gene, clone size, V gene, D gene, CDR3 protein, CDR3 DNA. A D gene is named only where the DNA matches it firmly. Rows give clone size only sometimes, using once, few, many, or a class for an expanded clone.

j_gene: TRBJ2-7
abundance: NA
v_gene: TRBV6-1
d_gene: NA
CDR3aa: CASRESGRSYEQYF
CDR3nt: TGTGCCAGCAGGGAGAGCGGCAGGTCCTACGAGCAGTACTTC

j_gene: TRBJ2-1
abundance: NA
v_gene: TRBV7-6
d_gene: NA
CDR3aa: CASSLAPSQYNEQFF
CDR3nt: TGTGCCAGCAGCTTAGCACCGTCCCAGTACAATGAGCAGTTCTTC

j_gene: TRBJ1-1
abundance: few
v_gene: TRBV20-1
d_gene: NA
CDR3aa: CRALGGNTEAFF
CDR3nt: TGCAGGGCGCTGGGGGGCAACACTGAAGCTTTCTTT

j_gene: TRBJ2-7
abundance: few
v_gene: TRBV5-1
d_gene: TRBD1
CDR3aa: CASSRTWDRGTGEQYF
CDR3nt: TGCGCCAGCAGCCGCACGTGGGACAGGGGGACGGGCGAGCAGTACTTC

j_gene: TRBJ2-2
abundance: NA
v_gene: TRBV7-9
d_gene: NA
CDR3aa: CASGGFRGTGELFF
CDR3nt: TGTGCCAGCGGGGGGTTCCGGGGCACCGGGGAGCTGTTTTTT

j_gene: TRBJ2-7
abundance: NA
v_gene: TRBV7-7
d_gene: NA
CDR3aa: CASSLGAGEVYEQYF
CDR3nt: TGTGCCAGCAGCTTAGGGGCAGGGGAAGTCTACGAGCAGTACTTC

j_gene: TRBJ1-4
abundance: NA
v_gene: TRBV2
d_gene: NA
CDR3aa: CASSLGRVDEKLFF
CDR3nt: TGTGCCAGCAGTCTGGGCAGGGTTGATGAAAAACTGTTTTTT

j_gene: TRBJ2-1
abundance: NA
v_gene: TRBV12-3/TRBV12-4
d_gene: NA
CDR3aa: CASTPAGIGVHNEQFF
CDR3nt: TGTGCCAGCACTCCGGCAGGGATTGGGGTGCACAATGAGCAGTTCTTC

j_gene: TRBJ2-1
abundance: NA
v_gene: TRBV5-4
d_gene: TRBD2
CDR3aa: CASSIGREGTYNEQFF
CDR3nt: TGTGCCAGCAGCATCGGGCGGGAGGGAACCTACAATGAGCAGTTCTTC

j_gene: TRBJ1-6
abundance: NA
v_gene: TRBV20-1
d_gene: TRBD1
CDR3aa: CSARTGRMGNSPLHF
CDR3nt: TGCAGTGCTCGGACAGGGCGAATGGGAAATTCACCCCTCCACTTT

j_gene: TRBJ1-4
abundance: NA
v_gene: TRBV5-1
d_gene: TRBD1
CDR3aa: CASSLADRTNEKLFF
CDR3nt: TGCGCCAGCAGCTTGGCGGACAGGACTAATGAAAAACTGTTTTTT

j_gene: TRBJ2-7
abundance: few
v_gene: TRBV4-1
d_gene: TRBD2
CDR3aa: CASSQDNPSLAGDYEQYF
CDR3nt: TGCGCCAGCAGCCAAGATAATCCCTCACTAGCGGGGGACTACGAGCAGTACTTC

j_gene: TRBJ1-6
abundance: NA
v_gene: TRBV18
d_gene: NA
CDR3aa: CASSPGRNSPLHF
CDR3nt: TGTGCCAGCTCACCAGGGAGGAACTCACCCCTCCACTTT

j_gene: TRBJ2-7
abundance: NA
v_gene: TRBV7-9
d_gene: NA
CDR3aa: CASSPPMKPYEQYF
CDR3nt: TGTGCCAGCAGCCCCCCAATGAAGCCCTACGAGCAGTACTTC

j_gene: TRBJ2-7
abundance: NA
v_gene: TRBV5-6
d_gene: TRBD1
CDR3aa: CASSLGRTGFPYEQYF
CDR3nt: TGTGCCAGCAGCTTGGGAAGGACAGGGTTCCCCTACGAGCAGTACTTC

j_gene: TRBJ1-2
abundance: NA
v_gene: TRBV20-1
d_gene: TRBD1
CDR3aa: CSARVGQAYGYTF
CDR3nt: TGCAGTGCTAGAGTGGGACAGGCTTATGGCTACACCTTC

j_gene: TRBJ2-5
abundance: many
v_gene: TRBV7-2
d_gene: NA
CDR3aa: CASSPVGETQYF
CDR3nt: TGTGCCAGCAGCCCCGTGGGGGAGACCCAGTACTTC

j_gene: TRBJ1-5
abundance: few
v_gene: TRBV5-1
d_gene: NA
CDR3aa: CASSLGGVNSNQPQHF
CDR3nt: TGCGCCAGCAGCTTGGGGGGTGTAAATAGCAATCAGCCCCAGCATTTT

j_gene: TRBJ2-7
abundance: few
v_gene: TRBV27
d_gene: TRBD2
CDR3aa: CASRAGLAYYEQYF
CDR3nt: TGTGCCAGCAGGGCGGGACTAGCGTACTACGAGCAGTACTTC

j_gene: TRBJ1-1
abundance: few
v_gene: TRBV5-1
d_gene: NA
CDR3aa: CASSLTGRTTNTEAFF
CDR3nt: TGCGCCAGCAGCTTGACGGGACGTACAACGAACACTGAAGCTTTCTTT

j_gene: TRBJ1-3
abundance: few
v_gene: TRBV6-5
d_gene: NA
CDR3aa: CASSYEVPGYGNTIYF
CDR3nt: TGTGCCAGCAGTTACGAAGTCCCAGGGTATGGAAACACCATATATTTT

j_gene: TRBJ1-5
abundance: NA
v_gene: TRBV2
d_gene: NA
CDR3aa: CASSEMSPDSIPNQPQHF
CDR3nt: TGTGCCAGCAGTGAAATGAGCCCTGACAGTATCCCCAATCAGCCCCAGCATTTT

j_gene: TRBJ2-3
abundance: few
v_gene: TRBV25-1
d_gene: TRBD2
CDR3aa: CASRGGSLRPDTQYF
CDR3nt: TGTGCCAGCAGGGGCGGGAGCCTCCGTCCAGATACGCAGTATTTT

j_gene: TRBJ2-7
abundance: few
v_gene: TRBV20-1
d_gene: NA
CDR3aa: CSAPLGYEQYF
CDR3nt: TGCAGTGCTCCGCTGGGCTACGAGCAGTACTTC

j_gene: TRBJ2-4
abundance: few
v_gene: TRBV2
d_gene: NA
CDR3aa: CASSAALAKNIQYF
CDR3nt: TGTGCCAGCAGTGCCGCGTTAGCCAAAAACATTCAGTACTTC

j_gene: TRBJ2-7
abundance: NA
v_gene: TRBV15
d_gene: TRBD1
CDR3aa: CATSAGTGRLYEQYF
CDR3nt: TGTGCCACATCGGCCGGGACAGGACGCCTTTACGAGCAGTACTTC